The 3 T cell receptor beta chains presented below share a single source sample, sequenced in a study of blood T cell repertoires in COVID-19. The table came from immunoSEQ multiplex PCR; TCRdb's copy has only in-frame clones and leaves some out. This sample carries more than 90,000 clones, around 93% of them seen once, and the ten largest clones take roughly a sixth. Sequenced input: peripheral blood. The receptors were sampled from a man in his fifties or sixties with acute or convalescent COVID-19.

The V call is TRBV21-1, the J call TRBJ1-3; the table's D call of TRBD1 was not tested on the DNA. TRBV21-1 is noted as a pseudogene. The CDR3 sequence is 16 residues long. The CDR3 DNA sequence: TGTGCCAGCAGCAAAAAAGGGGATGAATCTGGAAACACCATATATTTT. Its protein is CASSKKGDESGNTIYF.

The rearrangement uses TRBV11-3 and TRBJ1-4; D call uncertain. Germline values: CDR1 SGHNT, CDR2 YENEEA. Trimming removed 2 bases at V and 12 bases at J, with 16 bases between. The CDR3 covers 14 residues. CDR3 coding DNA: TGTGCCAGCAGCTTAAACGGGGTGGTGGGAGAACTGTTTTTT. Protein: CASSLNGVVGELFF. Full variable domain (rest looked up from reference TRBV11-3 and TRBJ1-4): EAGVVQSPRYKIIEKKQPVAFWCNPISGHNTLYWYLQNLGQGPELLIRYENEEAVDDSQLPKDRFSAERLKGVDSTLKIQPAELGDSAVYLCASSLNGVVGELFFGSGTQLSVL.

The rearrangement links TRBV20-1 to TRBJ2-2; 12 nucleotides match TRBD1. V shed 6 bases, J shed 5 bases, and the junction held 7 bases outside the gene matches. The CDR3 is 15 residues long. Germline V gene data show CDR1 as DFQATT and CDR2 as SNEGSKA (reference sequence). The CDR3 spells CSASPGQGATGELFF. The CDR3 DNA sequence: TGCAGTGCGAGTCCGGGACAGGGGGCAACCGGGGAGCTGTTTTTT.